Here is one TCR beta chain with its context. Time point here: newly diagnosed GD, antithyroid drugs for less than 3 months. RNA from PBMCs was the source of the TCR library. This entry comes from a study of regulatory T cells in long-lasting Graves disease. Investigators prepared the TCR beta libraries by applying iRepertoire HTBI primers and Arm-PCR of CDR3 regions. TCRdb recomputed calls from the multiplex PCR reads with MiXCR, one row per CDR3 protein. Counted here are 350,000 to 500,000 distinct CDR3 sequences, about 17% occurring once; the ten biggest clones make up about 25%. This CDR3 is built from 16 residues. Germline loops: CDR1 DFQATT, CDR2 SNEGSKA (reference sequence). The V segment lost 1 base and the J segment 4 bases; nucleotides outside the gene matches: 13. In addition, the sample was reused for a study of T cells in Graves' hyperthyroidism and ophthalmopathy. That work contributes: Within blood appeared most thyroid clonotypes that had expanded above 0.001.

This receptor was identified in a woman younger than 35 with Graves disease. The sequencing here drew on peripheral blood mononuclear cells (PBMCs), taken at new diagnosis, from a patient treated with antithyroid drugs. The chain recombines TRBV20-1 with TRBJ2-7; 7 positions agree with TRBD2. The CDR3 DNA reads TGCAGTGCTAGAGTGGGTGGCGGGAGTTATTTGTACGAGCAGTACTTC. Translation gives CSARVGGGSYLYEQYF.